This T cell receptor (beta chain) appears in the sequencing data of a study of T cell responses to AZD1222 COVID-19 vaccine. Study-level information: Pooled in the analysis were second doses at about 4 or about 12 weeks. Study-wide findings and caveats: The study reported that nearly half of spike-specific TCRs target unmutated variant regions. Every sample of the repertoires postdated the peak T cell response. Possibly, clonal diversity was underestimated; donors were largely white British and included more females.

TCRdb's table, derived via immunoSEQ multiplex PCR, lists solely in-frame clones and lacks some. Altogether 55,000 to 70,000 clones are present, 88% being singletons, with the ten largest covering roughly 7.3%. This clone was counted only a few times. Its antigen is not known. The source of this sequence is an adult in good health. The sample was peripheral blood, taken on day 0 of AZD1222 vaccination.

CDR3 region: CASSEGVADYNEQFF. The CDR3 DNA sequence: TGTGCCAGCAGTGAAGGAGTAGCGGATTACAATGAGCAGTTCTTC. This chain links TRBV25-1 with TRBJ2-1; perhaps TRBD2 as D (6 bases). This CDR3 is 15 amino acids long. The germline V gene encodes CDR1 MGHDK and CDR2 SYGVNS. V shed 2 bases and J shed 4 bases, with 12 bases lying between them.